This is a list of T cell receptor beta chains from one sample in a study of shared clonotypes between healthy human individuals. Here immunoSEQ multiplex PCR was the method, and the copy in TCRdb shows in-frame clones only, minus some. Among some 1 million clones, 70% to 80% were seen once, and the ten largest hold about 1.5%. The sequencing sample was made of memory CD4+ T cells sorted from blood. The receptors come from a man younger than 35 in good health. Each CDR3 is given with its conserved first and last residue. D genes are given only for firm matches. Clone size is stated in some rows and not others, as once, few, many or a class when expanded.

>.|TRBJ2-5|TRBV6-1|.
CASSVGVLAAQETQYF
TGTGCCAGCAGTGTAGGGGTTTTGGCAGCCCAAGAGACCCAGTACTTC
>.|TRBJ1-1|TRBV7-8|.
CASSLEAATRAEAFF
TGTGCCAGCAGCTTAGAGGCAGCAACTAGAGCTGAAGCTTTCTTT
>TRBD2|TRBJ2-5|TRBV5-4|.
CASSKTGGAAETQYF
TGTGCCAGCAGTAAGACGGGGGGGGCAGCAGAGACCCAGTACTTC
>.|TRBJ1-1|TRBV7-2|.
CASSLAQLNTEAFF
TGTGCCAGCAGCTTAGCACAGCTGAACACTGAAGCTTTCTTT
>.|TRBJ1-1|TRBV10-1|.
CASSEQANTEAFF
TGCGCCAGCAGTGAACAGGCAAACACTGAAGCTTTCTTT
>.|TRBJ2-1|TRBV28|few
CASSLPGTGSNEQFF
TGTGCCAGCAGTTTACCCGGGACTGGGAGTAATGAGCAGTTCTTC
>.|TRBJ2-1|TRBV9|many
CASSGGTATYNEQFF
TGTGCCAGCAGCGGCGGGACAGCTACCTACAATGAGCAGTTCTTC
>.|TRBJ1-2|TRBV10-3|.
CAISNGQLNYGYTF
TGTGCCATCAGTAACGGACAGCTAAACTATGGCTACACCTTC
>TRBD2|TRBJ2-1|TRBV2|.
CASSDGRAGSYNEQFF
TGTGCCAGCAGTGACGGGAGGGCCGGTTCCTACAATGAGCAGTTCTTC
>.|TRBJ1-5|TRBV9|.
CASSGCRNRSNQPQHF
TGTGCCAGCAGCGGATGTCGAAACAGGAGCAATCAGCCCCAGCATTTT
>.|TRBJ1-3|TRBV10-1|few
CASRDTGTNTIYF
TGCGCCAGCAGGGACACCGGGACTAACACCATATATTTT
>.|TRBJ2-3|TRBV27|.
CASRDGTYRGTDTQYF
TGTGCCAGCAGAGACGGGACTTACCGCGGGACAGATACGCAGTATTTT
>TRBD2|TRBJ2-7|TRBV12-5|.
CASGLVVGRTGTSGSSHEQYF
TGTGCTAGTGGTTTGGTTGTTGGGCGAACCGGGACTAGCGGGAGTTCGCACGAGCAGTACTTC
>.|TRBJ2-7|TRBV5-4|.
CASSSPVGGSEQYF
TGTGCCAGCAGCTCCCCGGTGGGGGGCTCCGAGCAGTACTTC
>.|TRBJ1-1|TRBV7-3|.
CASSFRQGGEAFF
TGTGCCAGCAGCTTCCGGCAGGGAGGTGAAGCTTTCTTT
>TRBD1|TRBJ1-5|TRBV7-2|few
CASSLATGQGHQPQHF
TGTGCCAGCAGCTTAGCAACGGGACAGGGCCACCAGCCCCAGCATTTT
>.|TRBJ2-3|TRBV7-9|.
CASSLTTPTSTDTQYF
TGTGCCAGCAGCTTAACAACACCTACTAGCACAGATACGCAGTATTTT
>TRBD2|TRBJ2-2|TRBV9|.
CASAPSGGRGTGELFF
TGTGCCAGCGCCCCTAGCGGTGGGAGGGGCACCGGGGAGCTGTTTTTT
>TRBD1|TRBJ1-1|TRBV30|.
CAWAGGTEAFF
TGTGCCTGGGCAGGGGGCACTGAAGCTTTCTTT
>.|TRBJ2-5|TRBV19|.
CASSDQGFQETQYF
TGTGCCAGTAGCGATCAAGGGTTCCAAGAGACCCAGTACTTC
>.|TRBJ1-5|TRBV4-1|few
CASSQDVTGPRPQHF
TGCGCCAGCAGCCAAGACGTCACGGGACCTAGGCCCCAGCATTTT
>.|TRBJ2-5|TRBV5-8|.
CASSSLGFQETQYF
TGTGCCAGCAGCTCCTTAGGATTCCAAGAGACCCAGTACTTC
>.|TRBJ1-6|TRBV5-6|.
CASSLGAGDSPLHF
TGTGCCAGCAGCTTGGGTGCAGGGGATTCACCCCTCCACTTT
>TRBD1|TRBJ1-5|TRBV5-1|.
CASSLGGTGNQPQHF
TGCGCCAGCAGCTTGGGTGGGACAGGGAATCAGCCCCAGCATTTT
>.|TRBJ1-2|TRBV28|.
CASSLSGGFGYTF
TGTGCCAGCAGTTTGTCGGGGGGGTTCGGCTACACCTTC
>TRBD2|TRBJ2-5|TRBV11-2|.
CASSLEASGPRGRETQYF
TGTGCCAGCAGCTTAGAGGCTAGCGGGCCCCGGGGGCGAGAGACCCAGTACTTC
>.|TRBJ1-6|TRBV9|.
CASSVEGDPSRSPLHF
TGTGCCAGCAGCGTAGAGGGGGATCCTAGTCGGTCACCCCTCCACTTT
>.|TRBJ2-1|TRBV28|few
CASSFSVLGQFF
TGTGCCAGCAGTTTTTCGGTTCTTGGGCAGTTCTTC
>.|TRBJ2-4|TRBV2|.
CASGRNIQYF
TGTGCCAGCGGGAGAAACATTCAGTACTTC
>.|TRBJ2-7|TRBV6-1|once
CASESRQVSSYEQYF
TGTGCCAGCGAGTCACGACAGGTGAGCTCCTACGAGCAGTACTTC
>.|TRBJ1-1|TRBV5-1|.
CASSLGRTTMNTEAFF
TGCGCCAGCAGCTTGGGTCGGACAACCATGAACACTGAAGCTTTCTTT
>TRBD1|TRBJ2-7|TRBV5-6|.
CASSLGQGGTYEQYF
TGTGCCAGCAGCTTGGGACAGGGGGGGACCTACGAGCAGTACTTC
>.|TRBJ2-7|TRBV20-1|.
CSARVEYEQYF
TGCAGTGCTAGAGTAGAGTACGAGCAGTACTTC
>.|TRBJ1-5|TRBV6-5|.
CASSPRGGGNQPQHF
TGTGCCAGCAGTCCTCGGGGGGGCGGCAATCAGCCCCAGCATTTT
>.|TRBJ2-3|TRBV21-1|.
CASSPRGDRGTDTQYF
TGTGCCAGCAGCCCTAGAGGGGACAGGGGCACAGATACGCAGTATTTT
>TRBD2|TRBJ2-7|TRBV28|.
CASSGEGNYEQYF
TGTGCCAGCAGTGGGGAGGGGAACTACGAGCAGTACTTC
>.|TRBJ1-2|TRBV7-2|.
CASSKAQGNYGYTF
TGTGCCAGCTCTAAAGCACAGGGAAACTATGGCTACACCTTC
>TRBD1|TRBJ2-7|TRBV4-3|.
CASSPSGTVSYEQYF
TGCGCCAGCAGCCCTAGTGGGACAGTCTCCTACGAGCAGTACTTC
>TRBD1|TRBJ1-2|TRBV13|once
CASSLKGLGTGISYGYTF
TGTGCCAGCAGCTTAAAGGGGCTGGGGACAGGTATATCCTATGGCTACACCTTC
>.|TRBJ2-1|TRBV6-4|.
CAYSGSGNEQFF
TGTGCATATTCCGGTAGCGGTAATGAGCAGTTCTTC
>.|TRBJ1-3|TRBV7-2|few
CASNRMSNTIYF
TGTGCCAGCAATAGGATGTCGAACACCATATATTTT
>.|TRBJ1-4|TRBV25-1|.
CASSESLTTNEKLFF
TGTGCCAGCAGTGAATCTTTAACAACTAATGAAAAACTGTTTTTT
>.|TRBJ2-5|TRBV5-6|.
CASSSRAPRDQYF
TGTGCCAGCAGCTCTCGGGCCCCTCGGGACCAGTACTTC
>.|TRBJ2-3|TRBV5-1|.
CASSVRLGDTQYF
TGCGCCAGCAGCGTCAGGTTAGGAGATACGCAGTATTTT